This TCR beta chain derives from a study of blood T cells in healthy people across ages. As for the study in general: Researchers report that template switching captured about one barcoded beta molecule per two T cells.

A second PCR, run for about 7 to 12 cycles, used a sample-barcoded 5' primer plus a J-beta primer mix. TCRdb re-called the 5' RACE reads with MiXCR, one entry per CDR3 protein. Altogether hundreds of thousands of distinct CDR3 sequences are present, roughly 58% being singletons, with the ten largest covering over 30%. Germline values: CDR1 SGHVS, CDR2 FQNEAQ. The germline V and J ends were trimmed by 1 base and 4 bases, with 16 bases remaining between them. The CDR3 consists of 16 residues. The study's findings and limits: Per million T cells, TCR beta diversity dropped about linearly as age rose. Compared with aged donors, long-lived donors showed fewer expanded clones, suggesting selection. Investigators treated diversity estimates from one million T cells as underestimates.

Concerning this clonotype: Its antigen is not known.

The chain couples TRBV7-8 to TRBJ2-5; no reliable D call. The source is a man aged 60-69 years in good health. Material for sequencing was blood. CDR3 in DNA: TGTGCCAGCAGCTTAGGTGGCACCCATTTGGGAGAGACCCAGTACTTC. Its protein is CASSLGGTHLGETQYF.